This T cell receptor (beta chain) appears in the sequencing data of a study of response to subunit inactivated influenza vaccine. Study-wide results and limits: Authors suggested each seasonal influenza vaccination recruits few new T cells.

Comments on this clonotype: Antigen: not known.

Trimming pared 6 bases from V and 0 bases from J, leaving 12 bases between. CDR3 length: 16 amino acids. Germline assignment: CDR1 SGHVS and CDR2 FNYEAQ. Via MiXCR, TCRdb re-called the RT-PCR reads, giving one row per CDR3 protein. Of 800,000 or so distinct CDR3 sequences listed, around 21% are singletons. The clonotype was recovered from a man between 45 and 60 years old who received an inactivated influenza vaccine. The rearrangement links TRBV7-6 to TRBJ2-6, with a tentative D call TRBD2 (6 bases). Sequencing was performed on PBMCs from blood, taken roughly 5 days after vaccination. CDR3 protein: CASSTGGISGANVLTF. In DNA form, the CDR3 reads TGTGCCAGCAGTACTGGAGGGATCTCTGGGGCCAACGTCCTGACTTTC. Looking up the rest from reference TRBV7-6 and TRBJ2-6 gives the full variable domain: GAGVSQSPRYKVTKRGQDVALRCDPISGHVSLYWYRQALGQGPEFLTYFNYEAQQDKSGLPNDRFSAERPEGSISTLTIQRTEQRDSAMYRCASSTGGISGANVLTFGAGSRLTVL.